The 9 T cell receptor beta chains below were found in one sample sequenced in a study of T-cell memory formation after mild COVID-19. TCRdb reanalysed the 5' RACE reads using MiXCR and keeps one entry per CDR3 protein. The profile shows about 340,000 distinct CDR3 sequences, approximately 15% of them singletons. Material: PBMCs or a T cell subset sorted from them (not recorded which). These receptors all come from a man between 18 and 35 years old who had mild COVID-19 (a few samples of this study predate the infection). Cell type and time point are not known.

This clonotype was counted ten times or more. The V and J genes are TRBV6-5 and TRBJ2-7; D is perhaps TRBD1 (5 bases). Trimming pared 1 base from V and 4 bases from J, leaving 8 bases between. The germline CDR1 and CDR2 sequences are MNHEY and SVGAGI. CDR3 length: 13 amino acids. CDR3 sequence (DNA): TGTGCCAGCAGTTACTATACAGGATACGAGCAGTACTTC. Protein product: CASSYYTGYEQYF.

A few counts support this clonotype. The CDR3 region is CASSRQGISPSYEQYF. In DNA, the CDR3 is TGCGCCAGCAGTCGACAGGGCATTAGCCCCTCCTACGAGCAGTACTTC. The chain has TRBV4-1 and TRBJ2-7; 7 positions match TRBD1. The CDR3 spans 16 residues. Trimming removed 6 bases from V and 0 bases from J; junction bases left unmatched: 11. The germline V gene encodes CDR1 MGHRA and CDR2 YSYEKL.

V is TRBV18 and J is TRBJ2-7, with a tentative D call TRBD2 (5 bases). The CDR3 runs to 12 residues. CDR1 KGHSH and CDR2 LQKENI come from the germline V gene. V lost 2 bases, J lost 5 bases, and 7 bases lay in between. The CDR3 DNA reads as TGTGCCAGCTCACCATCCGGGGACGAGCAGTACGTC. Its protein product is CASSPSGDEQYV.

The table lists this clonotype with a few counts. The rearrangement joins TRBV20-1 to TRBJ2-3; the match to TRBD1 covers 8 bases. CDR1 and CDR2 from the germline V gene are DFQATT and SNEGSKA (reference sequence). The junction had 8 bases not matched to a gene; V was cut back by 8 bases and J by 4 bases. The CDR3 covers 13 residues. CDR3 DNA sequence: TGCAGTAGACTTCAGGGGGCAGCAGATACGCAGTATTTT. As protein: CSRLQGAADTQYF.

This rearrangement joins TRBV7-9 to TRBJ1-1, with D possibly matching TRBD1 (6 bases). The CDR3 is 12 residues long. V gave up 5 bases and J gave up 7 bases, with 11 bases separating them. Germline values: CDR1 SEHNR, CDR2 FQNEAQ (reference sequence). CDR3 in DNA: TGTGCCAGCAGCCGAGGGGGGAATGAAGCTTTCTTT. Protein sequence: CASSRGGNEAFF.

For the CDR3, the DNA is TGCAGCGTTTACCAAGATACGCAGTATTTT. Protein sequence: CSVYQDTQYF. The chain links TRBV29-1 to TRBJ2-3, with D unresolved. The germline V and J ends were trimmed by 5 bases and 5 bases, with 5 bases remaining between them. CDR1 is SQVTM and CDR2 is ANQGSEA in the germline V gene. There are 10 residues in the CDR3.

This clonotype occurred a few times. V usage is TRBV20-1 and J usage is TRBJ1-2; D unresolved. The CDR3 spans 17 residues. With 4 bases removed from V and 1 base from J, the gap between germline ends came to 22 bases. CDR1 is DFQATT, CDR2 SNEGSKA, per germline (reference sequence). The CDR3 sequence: CSATKSGPGLLNYGYTF. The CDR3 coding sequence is TGCAGTGCTACTAAGTCAGGTCCGGGCCTCCTTAACTATGGCTACACCTTC.

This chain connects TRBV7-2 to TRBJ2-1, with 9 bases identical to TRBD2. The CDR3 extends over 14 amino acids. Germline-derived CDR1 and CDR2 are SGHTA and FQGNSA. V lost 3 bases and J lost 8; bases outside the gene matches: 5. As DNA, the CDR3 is TGTGCCAGCAGCTTCGCGGGGGGGGCCGATGAGCAGTTCTTC. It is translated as CASSFAGGADEQFF.

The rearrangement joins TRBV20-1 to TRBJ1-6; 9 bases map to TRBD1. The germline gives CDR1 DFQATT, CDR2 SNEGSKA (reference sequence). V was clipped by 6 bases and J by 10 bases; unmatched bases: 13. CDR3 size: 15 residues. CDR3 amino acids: CSAKSPGQGLSPLHF. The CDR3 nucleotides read TGCAGTGCCAAGTCGCCGGGACAGGGTTTGTCACCCCTCCACTTT.